This T cell receptor (beta chain) was documented in a study of control samples from healthy donors and cancer patients. A word on this clone: One end of the junction fails to match germline, which may point to a read error.

The CDR3 extends over 15 amino acids. Germline CDR1 is SEHNR and CDR2 is FQNEAQ (reference sequence). The repertoire was sequenced with immunoSEQ multiplex PCR; TCRdb's copy has only in-frame clones and lacks some. In the table there are roughly 120,000 clones, 87% of which are singletons. The sequenced sample consisted of blood. The V call is TRBV7-9, the J call TRBJ2-3; possible D gene TRBD1, 6 bases. This TCR came from a man younger than 40 in good health. CDR3 loop: CASRSSGGGTNTQYF. CDR3 bases: TGTGCCAGCAGGTCTAGTGGTGGGGGCACAAATACGCAGTATTTT.